A single sample gave rise to the 16 T cell receptor beta chains below, sequenced in a study of radiotherapy plus CTLA-4 blockade in lung cancer. Sequencing was performed with immunoSEQ multiplex PCR; in TCRdb, only in-frame clones are kept and a portion is missing. The table records more than 75,000 clones, approximately 86% of them present only once. The sequenced sample was peripheral blood, obtained from a patient treated with radiotherapy plus ipilimumab. Every receptor here comes from a human donor with non-small cell lung cancer who had stable disease on radiotherapy plus ipilimumab.

This rearrangement joins TRBV18 to TRBJ2-1; D remains ambiguous. Trimming left V 5 bases short and J 5 bases short, with 4 bases between. The CDR3 covers 11 residues. Germline V lookup: CDR1 KGHSH, CDR2 LQKENI. Written as DNA, the CDR3 is TGTGCCAGCTCAGGCGACAATGAGCAGTTCTTC. Protein sequence: CASSGDNEQFF. The entire variable domain, with the rest obtained from reference TRBV18 and TRBJ2-1, is as follows: NAGVMQNPRHLVRRRGQEARLRCSPMKGHSHVYWYRQLPEEGLKFMVYLQKENIIDESGMPKERFSAEFPKEGPSILRIQQVVRGDSAAYFCASSGDNEQFFGPGTRLTVL.

This chain connects TRBV7-2 to TRBJ2-7; D gene ambiguous. CDR1 is SGHTA and CDR2 is FQGNSA in the germline V gene. Trimming took 1 base from V and 7 from J, leaving 8 bases between them. CDR3 length: 12 amino acids. As DNA, the CDR3 is TGTGCCAGCAGCTTAGAAGCTGGAGAGCAGTACTTC. Amino acids: CASSLEAGEQYF.

The V call is TRBV5-4, the J call TRBJ2-3, with D possibly matching TRBD2 (5 bases). The CDR3 covers 16 residues. The V gene lost 0 bases and the J gene lost 2 bases, with 13 bases spanning the gap. The germline CDR1 and CDR2 sequences are SGHNT and YYREEE (reference sequence). This chain's CDR3 is CASSLVRGLLTDTQYF. For the CDR3, the DNA is TGTGCCAGCAGCTTGGTGAGAGGGCTGCTCACAGATACGCAGTATTTT.

The V gene is TRBV5-4, the J gene TRBJ2-3; maybe TRBD1 (6 bases). Per the germline V gene, CDR1 is SGHNT and CDR2 is YYREEE (reference sequence). V dropped 5 bases and J dropped 0 bases, with 16 bases sitting between them. This CDR3 has 16 residues. Here the CDR3 DNA reads TGTGCCAGCAGTCTTGACCTTCAGGGGAGCACAGATACGCAGTATTTT. Translation gives CASSLDLQGSTDTQYF.

The chain carries TRBV5-1 and TRBJ1-4; tentative D call: TRBD1 (5 bases). From germline, CDR1 is SGHRS and CDR2 YFSETQ. This CDR3 contains 13 residues. The V end lost 4 bases, the J end lost 4 bases, and 8 bases lay between the germline ends. This CDR3 reads CASSGALNEKLFF. The DNA of the CDR3 is TGCGCCAGCAGCGGGGCGCTTAATGAAAAACTGTTTTTT.

As concerns this clone: Different DNA sequences within this sample yield the same CDR3. The chain recombines TRBV7-9 with TRBJ2-2; D remains ambiguous. The length of the CDR3 is 12 residues. Deletions cut 3 bases from V and 4 bases from J, with 3 bases between. Germline loops: CDR1 SEHNR, CDR2 FQNEAQ (reference sequence). As DNA, the CDR3 is TGTGCCAGCAGCTTGTCCACCGGGGAGCTGTTTTTT. Translated, it gives CASSLSTGELFF.

CDR3 amino acids: CASSSPGEAGGFYEQYF. Here the CDR3 DNA reads TGTGCCAGCAGCTCGCCCGGAGAGGCGGGAGGATTCTACGAGCAGTACTTC. The chain is built from TRBV28 and TRBJ2-7; 8 bases are shared with TRBD2. V lost 6 bases to trimming and J lost 3 bases; unmatched junction nucleotides: 16. The CDR3 runs to 17 residues. In germline, CDR1 is MDHEN, CDR2 SYDVKM.

This chain uses TRBV6-1 with TRBJ1-2; D remains unclear. This CDR3 spans 11 amino acids. The V and J ends lost 6 bases and 3 bases respectively, with 5 bases between them. Germline V lookup: CDR1 MNHNS, CDR2 SASEGT. CDR3 protein: CASRKDYGYTF. CDR3 nucleotide sequence: TGTGCCAGCAGGAAGGACTATGGCTACACCTTC.

This chain joins TRBV6-5 and TRBJ1-2; no clear D gene. V lost 0 bases to trimming and J lost 0 bases, with 8 bases between them. The CDR3 is 15 amino acids. The germline V gene encodes CDR1 MNHEY and CDR2 SVGAGI. The DNA of the CDR3 is TGTGCCAGCAGTTACTCAGCGGGAGCTAACTATGGCTACACCTTC. It yields the protein CASSYSAGANYGYTF.

J is TRBJ1-1 and V is TRBV6-5; perhaps TRBD1 as D (5 bases). V lost 5 bases and J lost 1, with 11 bases in between. The CDR3 extends over 14 amino acids. Germline V gene sequence: CDR1 MNHEY, CDR2 SVGAGI. The CDR3 here is CASSGGAPNTEAFF. Here the CDR3 DNA reads TGTGCCAGCAGTGGCGGGGCTCCGAACACTGAAGCTTTCTTT.

The rearrangement links TRBV18 to TRBJ2-3, with D possibly being TRBD2 (6 bases). V was pared by 2 bases and J by 6 bases, with 15 bases between. CDR3 size: 15 residues. The germline gives CDR1 KGHSH, CDR2 LQKENI. CDR3 DNA sequence: TGTGCCAGCTCACCAGAGGAGGGAACGGGGGATACGCAGTATTTT. Protein sequence: CASSPEEGTGDTQYF. Supplemented by reference TRBV18 and TRBJ2-3, the full variable domain reads NAGVMQNPRHLVRRRGQEARLRCSPMKGHSHVYWYRQLPEEGLKFMVYLQKENIIDESGMPKERFSAEFPKEGPSILRIQQVVRGDSAAYFCASSPEEGTGDTQYFGPGTRLTVL.

V usage is TRBV27 and J usage is TRBJ1-4, with a possible D match to TRBD1 (6 bases). Germline V lookup: CDR1 MNHEY, CDR2 SMNVEV (reference sequence). V was clipped by 1 base and J by 4 bases, with 16 bases between them. The CDR3 is 17 residues long. The CDR3 sequence is CASSLYARRGGNEKLFF. The DNA for the CDR3 is TGTGCCAGCAGTTTATACGCCAGAAGGGGGGGTAATGAAAAACTGTTTTTT.

The J gene is TRBJ1-4, the V gene TRBV9; D is possibly TRBD1 (5 bases). Germline V lookup: CDR1 SGDLS, CDR2 YYNGEE. V dropped 3 bases and J dropped 0 bases, with 12 bases sitting between them. The CDR3 contains 16 residues. CDR3 nucleotides: TGTGCCAGCAGCGCCGTCGAGGGGTCAACTAATGAAAAACTGTTTTTT. This gives the protein CASSAVEGSTNEKLFF.

The chain recombines TRBV5-1 with TRBJ1-2; D is ambiguous. CDR3 length equals 16 residues. From germline, CDR1 is SGHRS and CDR2 YFSETQ. Trimming cost V 2 bases and J 7 bases, with 21 bases left between them. The CDR3 DNA sequence: TGCGCCAGCAGCTTAGAAGAAGTACCCGGCCTGGGTGGCTACACCTTC. Translation: CASSLEEVPGLGGYTF.

The chain has TRBV18 and TRBJ2-7; D is unresolved. Trimming left V 0 bases short and J 1 base short, with 7 bases between. The CDR3 contains 14 residues. In germline, CDR1 is KGHSH, CDR2 LQKENI. CDR3 residues: CASSPPQRSYEQYF. CDR3 DNA: TGTGCCAGCTCACCACCTCAGAGATCCTACGAGCAGTACTTC.

The rearrangement links TRBV4-1 to TRBJ1-2, with 12 bases matching TRBD1. This CDR3 is 15 amino acids long. CDR1 is MGHRA, CDR2 YSYEKL, per germline. After removal of 0 bases from V and 7 bases from J, the junction contained 3 bases not matched to a gene. The CDR3 nucleotides are TGCGCCAGCAGCCAAGAAGGGACAGGGGGCGTTGGCTACACCTTC. Translated: CASSQEGTGGVGYTF.